The 21 T cell receptor beta chains listed next were all sequenced from one sample in a study of cytomegalovirus exposure and HLA in healthy donors. It was with 60 Vbeta and 13 Jbeta primers that the PCR ran. Some clones are missing from TCRdb's copy, which holds only in-frame ones; the method was immunoSEQ multiplex PCR. Here the sample spans roughly 130,000 clones, more than 80% being singletons. The sequenced sample consisted of PBMCs. The source is a young man in good health and CMV-seronegative.

This clone was found a few times. The chain employs TRBV5-5 and TRBJ2-1; the match to TRBD1 covers 7 bases. This CDR3 spans 14 amino acids. The V segment lost 0 bases and the J segment 6 bases; nucleotides outside the gene matches: 3. Germline CDR1 is SGHKS and CDR2 is YYEKEE (reference sequence). The CDR3 spells CASSLGQGINEQFF. The DNA of the CDR3 is TGTGCCAGCAGCTTGGGACAGGGTATCAATGAGCAGTTCTTC.

CDR3 nucleotides: TGTGCCAGCAGCCCACCCGCCTACGAGCAGTACTTC. It encodes CASSPPAYEQYF. The rearrangement links TRBV7-2 to TRBJ2-5; D gene ambiguous. Matching the DNA end better, TRBJ2-7 makes the J call doubtful. Germline V gene lookup returns CDR1 SGHTA and CDR2 FQGNSA. This CDR3 is 12 amino acids long.

This chain connects TRBV18 to TRBJ2-7, with 9 bases matching TRBD1. The CDR3 is made up of 13 amino acids. Germline assignment: CDR1 KGHSH and CDR2 LQKENI. The trim removed 5 bases at V and 1 base at J, leaving 0 bases unmatched. The CDR3 DNA sequence: TGTGCCAGCTCAGGACAGGGGTCCTACGAGCAGTACTTC. This gives the protein CASSGQGSYEQYF.

This chain links TRBV19 with TRBJ1-1; TRBD1 aligns across 7 bases. The CDR3 totals 17 residues. With 7 bases clipped from V and 2 bases from J, the junction kept 16 bases outside the gene matches. Germline-derived CDR1 and CDR2 are LNHDA and SQIVND (reference sequence). The CDR3 loop reads CASTRGTLGQPNTEAFF. In nucleotides, the CDR3 is TGTGCCAGTACCCGCGGGACGCTGGGACAGCCTAACACTGAAGCTTTCTTT.

The V gene is TRBV5-4, the J gene TRBJ2-5; 11 positions agree with TRBD2. TRBJ2-7 explains the end of the DNA better; the J call may be wrong. Germline V gene sequence: CDR1 SGHNT, CDR2 YYREEE (reference sequence). This CDR3 comprises 14 residues. The CDR3, as DNA: TGTGCCAGCAGCTTTGGACTAGCGGGTGACGAGCAGTACTTC. It encodes CASSFGLAGDEQYF.

The chain joins TRBV19 to TRBJ1-2, with 12 positions matching TRBD1. In germline, CDR1 is LNHDA, CDR2 SQIVND (reference sequence). This CDR3 is built from 15 residues. J was trimmed by 8 bases and V by 3 bases; bases with no gene match: 7. CDR3 sequence: CASSMGQGASVGYTF. CDR3 DNA sequence: TGTGCCAGTAGTATGGGACAGGGGGCGTCGGTGGGCTACACCTTC.

This chain links TRBV5-6 with TRBJ2-3; 7 positions match TRBD2. Germline trimming cut 3 bases from V and 0 bases from J; bases unmatched to any gene: 7. This CDR3 is built from 16 residues. Germline V gene data show CDR1 as SGHDT and CDR2 as YYEEEE. The CDR3 nucleotides read TGTGCCAGCAGCTCCGCTGGGGGGGGTAGCACAGATACGCAGTATTTT. Its translation: CASSSAGGGSTDTQYF.

The V call is TRBV9, the J call TRBJ2-1; 10 nucleotides line up with TRBD1. Germline lookup yields CDR1 SGDLS and CDR2 YYNGEE. V was pared by 3 bases and J by 7 bases, with 10 bases of the junction left unmatched. The length of the CDR3 is 16 residues. CDR3 nucleotides: TGTGCCAGCAGCGCGAGTCTGGGACAGGGGTCGAATGAGCAGTTCTTC. Its protein product is CASSASLGQGSNEQFF.

The V and J genes are TRBV29-1 and TRBJ2-7; TRBD1 matches 8 bases. CDR1 is SQVTM, CDR2 ANQGSEA, per germline. Trimming removed 4 bases from V and 1 base from J; junction bases left unmatched: 12. This CDR3 is 16 amino acids long. CDR3 amino acids: CSVVSGAGGRSYEQYF. The CDR3 DNA reads TGCAGCGTTGTATCCGGGGCAGGGGGCCGTTCCTACGAGCAGTACTTC.

The chain carries TRBV28 and TRBJ2-7; 7 bases agree with TRBD1. Trimming cost V 3 bases and J 6 bases; bases outside gene matches: 11. Germline loops: CDR1 MDHEN, CDR2 SYDVKM. The CDR3 loop spans 15 amino acids. The CDR3 here is CASSFPGTAVIEQYF. CDR3 bases: TGTGCCAGCAGTTTCCCGGGGACAGCCGTAATCGAGCAGTACTTC.

The chain employs TRBV5-1 and TRBJ2-2, with D possibly TRBD1 on 6 matching bases. Trimming pared 4 bases from V and 3 bases from J, leaving 16 bases between. The CDR3 consists of 16 residues. CDR1 and CDR2 from the germline V gene are SGHRS and YFSETQ. The CDR3 nucleotides read TGCGCCAGCAGCCTTCTCCAGGGGTTTGACACCGGGGAGCTGTTTTTT. Its protein is CASSLLQGFDTGELFF.

CDR3 sequence: CASGPSGVYNEQFF. In DNA, the CDR3 is TGTGCCAGCGGGCCTAGCGGGGTTTACAATGAGCAGTTCTTC. The chain is built from TRBV27 and TRBJ2-1; TRBD2 matches at 9 bases. CDR1 and CDR2 (germline): MNHEY, SMNVEV (reference sequence). The CDR3 consists of 14 residues. The V segment lost 8 bases and the J segment 4 bases; nucleotides outside the gene matches: 6.

Written as DNA, the CDR3 is TGTGCCAGCAGTGTAAACGGGACACCTAATGAAAAACTGTTTTTT. Protein product: CASSVNGTPNEKLFF. V gene TRBV2 combines with J gene TRBJ1-4; a possible D gene is TRBD1 (6 bases). V gave up 4 bases and J gave up 3 bases, with 12 bases separating them. Germline CDR1 and CDR2: SNHLY and FYNNEI. This CDR3 spans 15 amino acids.

For the CDR3, the DNA is TGTGCCAGCAGCGGACAGGGTTCAACCGGGGAGCTGTTTTTT. Translation gives CASSGQGSTGELFF. The chain combines TRBV9 with TRBJ2-2, with 7 bases aligning to TRBD1. The CDR3 is made up of 14 amino acids. Germline CDR1 and CDR2: SGDLS and YYNGEE. The trim removed 3 bases at V and 5 bases at J, leaving 4 bases unmatched. Full variable domain (outside the CDR3, taken from reference TRBV9 and TRBJ2-2): DSGVTQTPKHLITATGQRVTLRCSPRSGDLSVYWYQQSLDQGLQFLIQYYNGEERAKGNILERFSAQQFPDLHSELNLSSLELGDSALYFCASSGQGSTGELFFGEGSRLTVL.

A word on this clone: Other DNA sequences in the same sample also yield this CDR3. This chain joins TRBV2 and TRBJ2-1; D perhaps matches TRBD2 (5 bases). Germline assignment: CDR1 SNHLY and CDR2 FYNNEI. This CDR3 comprises 15 residues. The germline V and J ends were trimmed by 6 bases and 4 bases, with 16 bases remaining between them. This chain's CDR3 is CASRSGSERYNEQFF. In nucleotides, the CDR3 is TGTGCCAGCAGGTCGGGGAGTGAACGGTACAATGAGCAGTTCTTC.

CDR3 DNA sequence: TGTGCCAGTAGTATACGCCGCCTACAGGGAGATACGCAGTATTTT. This encodes CASSIRRLQGDTQYF. The V gene is TRBV19, the J gene TRBJ2-3; D is possibly TRBD1 (6 bases). The V end lost 2 bases, the J end lost 5 bases, and 14 bases lay between the germline ends. The germline gives CDR1 LNHDA, CDR2 SQIVND (reference sequence). The CDR3 totals 15 residues.

The gene calls are TRBV9 and TRBJ1-2; D is undetermined. Germline V lookup: CDR1 SGDLS, CDR2 YYNGEE. This CDR3 spans 13 amino acids. Trimming shortened V by 3 bases and J by 4 bases, and 10 bases separated the two germline ends. CDR3 DNA: TGTGCCAGCAGCGCGAGCGACCTCTATGGCTACACCTTC. Translated: CASSASDLYGYTF.

The chain recombines TRBV6-1 with TRBJ2-1; 13 nucleotides agree with TRBD2. J lost 8 bases, V lost 3 bases, and 7 bases had no gene match. Germline CDR1 and CDR2: MNHNS and SASEGT. The CDR3 contains 16 residues. The DNA for the CDR3 is TGTGCCAGCAGTGACGGACTAGCGGGAGTTTTATATGAGCAGTTCTTC. Protein sequence: CASSDGLAGVLYEQFF.

This chain connects TRBV19 to TRBJ1-5; 9 bases are shared with TRBD1. CDR1 is LNHDA, CDR2 SQIVND, per germline (reference sequence). The CDR3 loop spans 13 amino acids. Unmatched junction bases numbered 6, after V lost 8 bases and J lost 7 bases. In DNA, the CDR3 is TGTGCCAGTGAACCGGGACAGGGACAGCCCCAGCATTTT. Translated, it gives CASEPGQGQPQHF.

The CDR3 DNA reads as TGCGCCAGCAGCCTCTCCGAGGGGCTAGCGACCGGGGAGCTGTTTTTT. Translating gives CASSLSEGLATGELFF. The V and J genes are TRBV4-1 and TRBJ2-2, with D tentatively TRBD2 (6 bases). V was trimmed by 4 bases and J by 5 bases, leaving 17 bases between them. Germline CDR1 MGHRA, CDR2 YSYEKL. This CDR3 has 16 residues.

J is TRBJ2-3 and V is TRBV19, with 9 bases lining up with TRBD1. Germline CDR1 is LNHDA and CDR2 is SQIVND (reference sequence). This CDR3 has 15 residues. V was pared by 6 bases and J by 1 base, with 5 bases of the junction left unmatched. The chain's CDR3 is CASRTGGAGTDTQYF. The DNA for the CDR3 is TGTGCCAGTAGAACAGGGGGCGCGGGCACAGATACGCAGTATTTT.